These 10 T cell receptor beta chains were all obtained from the same sample, sequenced in a study of blood T cell repertoires in COVID-19. Clones were read by immunoSEQ multiplex PCR, and TCRdb kept only the in-frame ones, dropping some. The data contain about 410,000 clones, about nine tenths of them singletons. Specimen: peripheral blood. Receptors were obtained from a woman in her twenties or thirties with active or convalescent COVID-19.

The chain has TRBV28 and TRBJ1-5, with D tentatively TRBD1 (6 bases). CDR3 length equals 14 residues. The germline CDR1 and CDR2 sequences are MDHEN and SYDVKM. V was cut by 5 bases and J by 3 bases, with 11 bases left in between. The chain's CDR3 is CASSPGTPNQPQHF. The DNA for the CDR3 is TGTGCCAGCAGTCCCGGGACACCCAATCAGCCCCAGCATTTT.

The chain carries TRBV6-5 and TRBJ2-1, with 11 bases that match TRBD2. CDR1 and CDR2 from the germline V gene are MNHEY and SVGAGI. The CDR3 is made up of 16 amino acids. V lost 0 bases and J lost 8; bases outside the gene matches: 6. CDR3 in amino acids: CASSYSSLAGGDEQFF. The CDR3 region has the DNA TGTGCCAGCAGTTACTCGAGTCTAGCGGGAGGTGATGAGCAGTTCTTC.

The chain employs TRBV7-2 and TRBJ1-4; maybe TRBD1 (6 bases). Trimming removed 5 bases at V and 7 bases at J, with 17 bases between. Germline V gives CDR1 SGHTA, CDR2 FQGNSA. The CDR3 covers 15 residues. The CDR3 DNA is TGTGCCAGCAGCACCCAGAGGGGGACGAGTGAAAAACTGTTTTTT. Protein sequence: CASSTQRGTSEKLFF.

This chain links TRBV6-2 or TRBV6-3 with TRBJ2-2, with 11 bases that match TRBD2. The V gene's germline CDR1 is MNHEY and CDR2 SVGEGT. The ends lost 5 bases at V and 2 bases at J; junction bases unmatched: 7. CDR3 length equals 17 residues. CDR3 bases: TGTGCCAGCAGTAGCCCAACTAGCGGGGGCAACACCGGGGAGCTGTTTTTT. Protein: CASSSPTSGGNTGELFF.

The chain joins TRBV27 to TRBJ1-6, with D possibly matching TRBD1 (6 bases). The CDR3 contains 13 residues. Germline lookup yields CDR1 MNHEY and CDR2 SMNVEV (reference sequence). With 3 bases removed from V and 13 bases from J, the gap between germline ends came to 13 bases. This chain's CDR3 is CASSLDRGAPLHF. The CDR3 DNA sequence: TGTGCCAGCAGTTTGGACAGAGGGGCTCCCCTCCACTTT.

The chain carries TRBV28 and TRBJ1-5, with unresolved D. The CDR3 is 13 amino acids. Germline CDR1 reads MDHEN; CDR2 reads SYDVKM. V was pared by 7 bases and J by 1 base, with 8 bases between. CDR3 in DNA: TGTGCCAGCACAACGGGGAGCAATCAGCCCCAGCATTTT. Translating it yields CASTTGSNQPQHF.

V and J are TRBV19 and TRBJ1-2, with D maybe TRBD1 (5 bases). V was trimmed by 2 bases and J by 1 base, leaving 17 bases between them. The CDR3 runs 17 residues. Germline CDR1 and CDR2: LNHDA and SQIVND (reference sequence). Here the CDR3 reads CASSISLSGDGNYGYTF. The DNA for the CDR3 is TGTGCCAGTAGTATAAGCCTTTCGGGGGACGGTAACTATGGCTACACCTTC. Together with reference TRBV19 and TRBJ1-2, the CDR3 gives the full variable domain: DGGITQSPKYLFRKEGQNVTLSCEQNLNHDAMYWYRQDPGQGLRLIYYSQIVNDFQKGDIAEGYSVSREKKESFPLTVTSAQKNPTAFYLCASSISLSGDGNYGYTFGSGTRLTVV.

The J gene is TRBJ1-2, the V gene TRBV27; D may be TRBD1 (6 bases). The CDR3 has 16 amino acids. V was pared by 2 bases and J by 1 base, with 14 bases between. Germline lookup yields CDR1 MNHEY and CDR2 SMNVEV (reference sequence). The CDR3 nucleotides are TGTGCCAGCAGTTTAACAGTCACAGGGATTAACTATGGCTACACCTTC. Translating gives CASSLTVTGINYGYTF.

Of note for this clone: Other DNA sequences in the sample encode the same CDR3. The V call is TRBV10-2, the J call TRBJ1-5; 7 positions agree with TRBD1. The CDR3 totals 13 residues. Trimming at V came to 6 bases and at J to 2 bases, leaving 1 base not matched to a gene. CDR1 is WSHSY and CDR2 is SAAADI in the germline V gene. The CDR3 spells CASSGQGNQPQHF. CDR3 DNA sequence: TGCGCCAGCAGCGGACAGGGCAATCAGCCCCAGCATTTT.

The chain couples TRBV5-1 to TRBJ2-3; D is possibly TRBD2 (5 bases). CDR1 and CDR2 (germline): SGHRS, YFSETQ. The CDR3 totals 13 residues. Trimming stripped 4 bases from V and 4 bases from J, with 10 bases between. The CDR3 DNA reads as TGCGCCAGCAGCCCTAAACTAGCAGATACGCAGTATTTT. Translated, it gives CASSPKLADTQYF.